One sample yielded the 26 T cell receptor beta chains listed below, sequenced in a study of a mutant IDH1 vaccine in newly diagnosed glioma. Using immunoSEQ multiplex PCR, the repertoire was profiled, and TCRdb retains in-frame clones only, with some absent. The table has tens of thousands of clones, 65% to 80% seen once. What these receptors recognize is not known. The time point was: week 47, end of study. Topical imiquimod was applied with each vaccine dose, which held 300 ug of mutant IDH1 20-mer peptide. Sample: PBMCs, taken from a glioma patient whose treatment included an IDH1 peptide vaccine. These receptor sequences come from a man aged 40-49 years with glioma.

The rearrangement joins TRBV5-5 to TRBJ1-1; D uncertain. CDR1 SGHKS and CDR2 YYEKEE come from the germline V gene (reference sequence). V was trimmed by 0 bases and J by 0 bases, leaving 3 bases between them. CDR3 size: 13 residues. This CDR3 reads CASSLAVNTEAFF. Written as DNA, the CDR3 is TGTGCCAGCAGCTTGGCGGTGAACACTGAAGCTTTCTTT.

The rearrangement joins TRBV5-1 to TRBJ2-5; 10 bases agree with TRBD2. J lost 4 bases, V lost 4 bases, and 4 bases had no gene match. CDR1 SGHRS and CDR2 YFSETQ come from the germline V gene. This CDR3 is built from 14 residues. CDR3 residues: CASSLTSGSETQYF. DNA for the CDR3: TGCGCCAGCAGCCTGACTAGCGGGTCAGAGACCCAGTACTTC.

The chain is built from TRBV6-5 and TRBJ1-3; 10 bases line up with TRBD1. V was pared by 5 bases and J by 2 bases, with 3 bases of the junction left unmatched. This CDR3 spans 15 amino acids. Germline values: CDR1 MNHEY, CDR2 SVGAGI. The CDR3: CASSRGTGAGNTIYF. The CDR3 DNA reads as TGTGCCAGCAGTCGAGGGACAGGGGCTGGAAACACCATATATTTT.

The V and J genes are TRBV27 and TRBJ1-5, with D perhaps TRBD1 (5 bases). CDR1 is MNHEY and CDR2 is SMNVEV in the germline V gene (reference sequence). V shed 3 bases and J shed 6 bases, with 6 bases lying between them. The CDR3 loop spans 12 amino acids. In DNA form, the CDR3 reads TGTGCCAGCAGTTTTGGGGGTCAGCCCCAGCATTTT. It specifies CASSFGGQPQHF.

The CDR3 bases are TGCGCCAGCATGCCAACGGGGGTAAGAGACACTGAAGCTTTCTTT. Protein product: CASMPTGVRDTEAFF. The chain has TRBV10-1 and TRBJ1-1; D is perhaps TRBD1 (5 bases). Trimming removed 7 bases from V and 3 bases from J, with 18 bases in between. This CDR3 has 15 residues. From germline, CDR1 is WNHNN and CDR2 SYGVQD (reference sequence).

The sample holds one count of this clone. The chain is built from TRBV5-4 and TRBJ2-5; D is perhaps TRBD1 or TRBD2 (5 bases each). Germline lookup yields CDR1 SGHNT and CDR2 YYREEE (reference sequence). V was shortened by 3 bases and J by 7 bases, with 16 bases between the two germline ends. This CDR3 is built from 14 residues. CDR3 loop: CASSSGSNTGTQYF. CDR3 sequence (DNA): TGTGCCAGCAGCTCAGGGAGTAATACCGGGACCCAGTACTTC.

The chain has TRBV6-1 and TRBJ2-1; D is perhaps TRBD2 (5 bases). Germline CDR1 and CDR2: MNHNS and SASEGT. V gave up 7 bases and J gave up 6 bases, with 16 bases separating them. The CDR3 is 14 residues long. The CDR3 loop reads CASTRGQATNEQFF. CDR3 in DNA: TGTGCCAGCACTCGGGGTCAGGCAACCAATGAGCAGTTCTTC.

The chain joins TRBV6-5 to TRBJ2-3; D tentatively fits TRBD1 or TRBD2 (5 bases each). V lost 6 bases to trimming and J lost 1 base, with 14 bases between them. CDR1 and CDR2 from the germline V gene are MNHEY and SVGAGI. This CDR3 region has 15 residues. CDR3 DNA sequence: TGTGCCAGCAGCCGGACACGGGGCCGCACAGATACGCAGTATTTT. This gives the protein CASSRTRGRTDTQYF.

The table lists this clone with a few counts. CDR3 in DNA: TGTGCCAGCAGCCTACTACAGGGGAGGAAGACTGAAGCTTTCTTT. It translates to CASSLLQGRKTEAFF. This sequence joins TRBV6-5 and TRBJ1-1; TRBD1 matches 7 bases. The CDR3 consists of 15 residues. Germline trimming cut 6 bases from V and 5 bases from J; bases unmatched to any gene: 12. CDR1 and CDR2 (germline): MNHEY, SVGAGI.

This chain connects TRBV18 to TRBJ2-7; D remains unclear. The CDR3 has 14 residues. Germline loops: CDR1 KGHSH, CDR2 LQKENI. Trimming removed 0 bases at V and 2 bases at J, with 8 bases between. In DNA, the CDR3 is TGTGCCAGCTCACCACCGACATATACCTACGAGCAGTACTTC. Encoded protein: CASSPPTYTYEQYF.

This clone was recorded a few times. The chain employs TRBV13 and TRBJ2-3, with 9 bases lining up with TRBD2. The ends lost 5 bases at V and 3 bases at J; junction bases unmatched: 9. Germline V gene lookup returns CDR1 PRHDT and CDR2 FYEKMQ (reference sequence). The CDR3 extends over 16 amino acids. The CDR3 bases are TGTGCCAGCAGCCCTAGCGGGGTCGTCGTTACAGATACGCAGTATTTT. Its translation is CASSPSGVVVTDTQYF.

The genes are TRBV27 and TRBJ1-2; 7 bases line up with TRBD1. The CDR3 sequence is 14 residues long. Per germline, CDR1 MNHEY and CDR2 SMNVEV (reference sequence). V lost 5 bases, J lost 4 bases, and 7 bases stayed unmatched. CDR3 DNA sequence: TGTGCCAGCAGTGCGGGGGGACAGTCCTATGGCTACACCTTC. Translated: CASSAGGQSYGYTF.

This sequence joins TRBV19 and TRBJ1-5; TRBD1 is a possible D gene (6 bases). The V gene lost 5 bases and the J gene lost 11 bases, with 25 bases spanning the gap. CDR3 length equals 16 residues. The germline CDR1 and CDR2 sequences are LNHDA and SQIVND (reference sequence). The CDR3, as DNA: TGTGCCAGTAGTCCGTACTTCCGAGGGGGGTTTGGGGCCCAGCATTTT. Encoded protein: CASSPYFRGGFGAQHF. Looking up the rest from reference TRBV19 and TRBJ1-5 gives the full variable domain: DGGITQSPKYLFRKEGQNVTLSCEQNLNHDAMYWYRQDPGQGLRLIYYSQIVNDFQKGDIAEGYSVSREKKESFPLTVTSAQKNPTAFYLCASSPYFRGGFGAQHFGDGTRLSIL.

V gene TRBV6-1 combines with J gene TRBJ2-7, with D perhaps assigned TRBD1 or TRBD2 (5 bases each). Germline CDR1 reads MNHNS; CDR2 reads SASEGT. With 8 bases removed from V and 2 bases from J, the gap between germline ends came to 10 bases. The CDR3 runs 12 residues. CDR3 DNA sequence: TGTGCCAGCCGGGACGAGCCCTACGAGCAGTACTTC. As protein: CASRDEPYEQYF.

The chain joins TRBV20-1 to TRBJ2-2; D is unresolved. Per germline, CDR1 DFQATT and CDR2 SNEGSKA (reference sequence). The CDR3 extends over 11 amino acids. CDR3 DNA sequence: TGCAGAGACCATCGAGGCGGGGAGCTGTTTTTT. Amino acids: CRDHRGGELFF.

This clone was seen a few times. The rearrangement links TRBV6-5 to TRBJ1-5, with D possibly being TRBD1 (5 bases). Germline V gene lookup returns CDR1 MNHEY and CDR2 SVGAGI. This CDR3 has 15 residues. The germline V and J ends were trimmed by 6 bases and 2 bases, with 14 bases remaining between them. The CDR3 spells CASRLGVFGNQPQHF. The CDR3 DNA follows: TGTGCCAGCAGACTGGGGGTGTTCGGCAATCAGCCCCAGCATTTT.

The genes are TRBV6-6 and TRBJ1-5, with 8 bases that match TRBD1. Germline V lookup: CDR1 MNHNY, CDR2 SVGAGI (reference sequence). This CDR3 has 15 residues. V was clipped by 6 bases and J by 3 bases; unmatched bases: 7. CDR3 sequence reads: CASSPGTGHNQPQHF. The CDR3 region has the DNA TGTGCCAGCAGCCCCGGGACAGGACACAATCAGCCCCAGCATTTT.

By proportion, this clone is medium-sized. The chain carries TRBV7-9 and TRBJ1-1; D ambiguous. V shed 4 bases and J shed 0 bases, with 12 bases lying between them. CDR3 length equals 15 residues. CDR1 SEHNR and CDR2 FQNEAQ come from the germline V gene (reference sequence). This chain's CDR3 is CASSYARAMNTEAFF. DNA of the CDR3: TGTGCCAGCAGCTACGCACGGGCCATGAACACTGAAGCTTTCTTT.

V usage is TRBV11-2 and J usage is TRBJ1-1; the D is unclear. CDR3 size: 13 residues. With 1 base removed from V and 2 bases from J, the gap between germline ends came to 5 bases. Germline-derived CDR1 and CDR2 are SGHAT and FQNNGV. The CDR3 region has the DNA TGTGCCAGCAGCTTAGGAGTTAACACTGAAGCTTTCTTT. Protein product: CASSLGVNTEAFF.

About this clone itself: Mismatch with germline at one junction end may stem from a read error. The chain couples TRBV6-5 to TRBJ1-2, with 8 bases that match TRBD1. Germline V gives CDR1 MNHEY, CDR2 SVGAGI. The CDR3 sequence is 15 residues long. CDR3 nucleotide sequence: TGTGTCAGCAGTTCCGAGACAGGGGCGTACTATGGCTACACCTTC. Its protein product is CVSSSETGAYYGYTF.

The V and J genes are TRBV19 and TRBJ2-2; weak D call: TRBD2 (6 bases). CDR1 LNHDA and CDR2 SQIVND come from the germline V gene (reference sequence). This CDR3 is 15 amino acids long. V was cut by 3 bases and J by 1 base, with 9 bases left in between. The CDR3 spells CASSIGGVNTGELFF. The CDR3 DNA sequence: TGTGCCAGTAGTATTGGCGGGGTGAACACCGGGGAGCTGTTTTTT. Full variable domain (remainder filled in from reference TRBV19 and TRBJ2-2): DGGITQSPKYLFRKEGQNVTLSCEQNLNHDAMYWYRQDPGQGLRLIYYSQIVNDFQKGDIAEGYSVSREKKESFPLTVTSAQKNPTAFYLCASSIGGVNTGELFFGEGSRLTVL.

V usage is TRBV2 and J usage is TRBJ2-1; TRBD2 is a possible D gene (5 bases). The CDR3 contains 14 residues. Germline V gene lookup returns CDR1 SNHLY and CDR2 FYNNEI. The ends were cut back, 10 bases at V and 7 bases at J, with 20 bases in the middle. CDR3 loop: CATRPGNPENEQFF. The DNA for the CDR3 is TGTGCCACCCGACCGGGAAATCCAGAAAATGAGCAGTTCTTC. Supplemented by reference TRBV2 and TRBJ2-1, the full variable domain reads EPEVTQTPSHQVTQMGQEVILRCVPISNHLYFYWYRQILGQKVEFLVSFYNNEISEKSEIFDDQFSVERPDGSNFTLKIRSTKLEDSAMYFCATRPGNPENEQFFGPGTRLTVL.

The rearrangement links TRBV7-9 to TRBJ1-5, with D possibly matching TRBD1 (5 bases). Per the germline V gene, CDR1 is SEHNR and CDR2 is FQNEAQ (reference sequence). Trimming pared 6 bases from V and 2 bases from J, leaving 8 bases between. The CDR3 loop spans 13 amino acids. The CDR3 nucleotides read TGTGCCAGCAGTGGGGGGGGCAATCAGCCCCAGCATTTT. This sequence encodes CASSGGGNQPQHF.

This clone was found once. The J gene is TRBJ2-7, the V gene TRBV28; TRBD1 or TRBD2 may be the D gene (5 bases each). This CDR3 has 14 amino acids. The germline CDR1 and CDR2 sequences are MDHEN and SYDVKM. Trimming took 3 bases from V and 2 from J, leaving 11 bases between them. CDR3 residues: CASSLGTATYEQYV. CDR3 coding DNA: TGTGCCAGCAGTTTGGGGACCGCAACCTACGAGCAGTACGTC.

This chain connects TRBV2 to TRBJ1-1; weak D call: TRBD1 (6 bases). The CDR3 is 14 residues long. Germline V lookup: CDR1 SNHLY, CDR2 FYNNEI. Trimming removed 4 bases from V and 6 bases from J, with 15 bases in between. The CDR3 DNA reads as TGTGCCAGCAGTGTAGACAGGTCTAACCCTGAAGCTTTCTTT. Amino acids: CASSVDRSNPEAFF.

The chain links TRBV11-3 to TRBJ2-1; D perhaps matches TRBD2 (5 bases). Between the trimmed V and J ends, which lost 6 bases and 3 bases, there was a span of 15 bases. Germline V gene sequence: CDR1 SGHNT, CDR2 YENEEA. This CDR3 spans 15 amino acids. CDR3 DNA sequence: TGTGCCAGCAGTTTGGGGAGCGATATCTACAATGAGCAGTTCTTC. Translated, it gives CASSLGSDIYNEQFF. Full variable domain (missing parts from reference TRBV11-3 and TRBJ2-1): EAGVVQSPRYKIIEKKQPVAFWCNPISGHNTLYWYLQNLGQGPELLIRYENEEAVDDSQLPKDRFSAERLKGVDSTLKIQPAELGDSAVYLCASSLGSDIYNEQFFGPGTRLTVL.